The subject of this entry is one T cell receptor (beta chain). Its antigen is not known. This table comes from immunoSEQ multiplex PCR, and its TCRdb copy is limited to in-frame clones, with some not included. The data show tens of thousands of clones, about 87% seen once. The data originate from a study of a mutant IDH1 vaccine in newly diagnosed glioma. Study background: Patients received vaccination from 4-6 weeks after radiotherapy alone, or with temozolomide cycles. The study held visit V12 at week 35 and visit V13 at week 47.

Time point denoted: week 35, safety follow-up. A single vaccine dose contained 300 ug of mutant IDH1 20-mer peptide, and topical imiquimod was used with it. Germline CDR1 reads MNHNS; CDR2 reads SASEGT. The CDR3 covers 14 residues. V was cut by 4 bases and J by 5 bases, with 11 bases left in between. General study results and limits: Researchers report vaccine-induced immune responses in about 94% of patients.

The clonotype originates from a man in his thirties or forties with glioma. This chain links TRBV6-1 with TRBJ2-2; TRBD2 is a possible D gene (6 bases). The specimen was PBMCs, collected from a glioma patient whose treatment included an IDH1 peptide vaccine. The CDR3 sequence is CASSAQRGTGELFF. The CDR3 bases are TGTGCCAGCAGTGCCCAACGGGGGACCGGGGAGCTGTTTTTT.